This T cell receptor (beta chain) was obtained from a study of CD8+ T cells in alopecia areata. Study-wide results and caveats: Among the cells sequenced in scalp samples are also the resident alphabeta T cells of normal skin.

cDNA reverse transcribed from extracted RNA served as the sequencing template. Repertoires were generated with immunoSEQ multiplex PCR, while TCRdb's copy carries only in-frame clones and drops some. There are some 150,000 clones in the sample; about 60% occur only once, and approximately 6.5% lies in the top ten. In the case of this clone: The antigen remains unidentified.

The source material was CD4+ T cells sorted from blood, sampled at week 0. The source of this sequence is a human donor with alopecia areata.

The CDR3 DNA reads TGTGCCTGGAGCGAAGCAGGGCTCCCTGGAAACACCATATATTTT. Translating it yields CAWSEAGLPGNTIYF. The rearrangement uses TRBV30 and TRBJ1-3; D perhaps matches TRBD1 (5 bases). CDR3 length: 15 amino acids. Germline assignment: CDR1 GTSNPN and CDR2 SVGIG (reference sequence). V lost 3 bases to trimming and J lost 2 bases, with 14 bases between them.